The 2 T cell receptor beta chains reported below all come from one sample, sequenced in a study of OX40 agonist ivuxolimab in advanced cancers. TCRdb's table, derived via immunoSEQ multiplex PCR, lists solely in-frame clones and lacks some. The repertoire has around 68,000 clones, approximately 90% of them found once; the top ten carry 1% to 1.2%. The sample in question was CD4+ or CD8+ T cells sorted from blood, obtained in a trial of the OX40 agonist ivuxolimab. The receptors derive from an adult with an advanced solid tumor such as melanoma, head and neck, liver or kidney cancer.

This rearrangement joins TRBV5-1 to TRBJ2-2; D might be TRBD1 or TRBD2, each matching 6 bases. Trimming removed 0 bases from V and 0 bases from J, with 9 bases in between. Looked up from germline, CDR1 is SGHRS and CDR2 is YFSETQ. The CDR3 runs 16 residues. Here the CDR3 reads CASSLAGAPNTGELFF. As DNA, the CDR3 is TGCGCCAGCAGCTTGGCGGGGGCGCCGAACACCGGGGAGCTGTTTTTT.

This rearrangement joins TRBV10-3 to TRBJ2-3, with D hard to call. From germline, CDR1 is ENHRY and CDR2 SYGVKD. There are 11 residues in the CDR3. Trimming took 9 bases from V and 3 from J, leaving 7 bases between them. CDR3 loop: CAILITDTQYF. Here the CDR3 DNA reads TGTGCCATATTGATTACAGATACGCAGTATTTT.